This is a list of T cell receptor beta chains from one sample in a study of cytomegalovirus exposure and HLA in healthy donors. The method was immunoSEQ multiplex PCR; TCRdb's version includes in-frame clones alone and lacks a portion of them. The sample records approximately 210,000 clones, roughly 80% being singletons. The sample was PBMCs. These receptors were taken from a woman aged 50 to 60 in good health and CMV-seronegative. CDR3s include the opening cysteine and the closing phenylalanine or tryptophan. D genes are given only for firm matches. Size is stated for part of the rows, as once, few or many counts, or as a class when the clone is expanded.

TRBJ2-5 | TRBV7-9 | . | . | TGTGCCAGCAGCTTCAGGGGTCAAGAGACCCAGTACTTC | CASSFRGQETQYF
TRBJ1-3 | TRBV7-3 | . | . | TGTGCCAGCAGCTTAACTGAGGGCTCTGGAAACACCATATATTTT | CASSLTEGSGNTIYF
TRBJ1-1 | TRBV7-9 | . | . | TGTGCCAGCAGCTCCGACACCCGGAACACTGAAGCTTTCTTT | CASSSDTRNTEAFF
TRBJ1-1 | TRBV18 | TRBD1 | . | TGTGCCAGCTCACCTACAGGGGCATTGAACACTGAAGCTTTCTTT | CASSPTGALNTEAFF
TRBJ1-2 | TRBV6-1 | . | . | TGTGCCAGCAGTGAAGGCAGGGCCGGATCTGGCTACACCTTC | CASSEGRAGSGYTF
TRBJ2-7 | TRBV9 | . | . | TGTGCCAGCAGCCCAGACGGGAGCTCCTACGAGCAGTACTTC | CASSPDGSSYEQYF
TRBJ2-3 | TRBV5-1 | TRBD2 | . | TGCGCCAGCAGCTTGACTAGCGGGGCAAGCACAGATACGCAGTATTTT | CASSLTSGASTDTQYF
TRBJ2-2 | TRBV28 | TRBD2 | . | TGTGCCAGCAGTTTGAAGACTAGCGGGAGCACCGGGGAGCTGTTTTTT | CASSLKTSGSTGELFF
TRBJ2-1 | TRBV7-3 | TRBD1 | . | TGTGCCAGCAGCGTTGGACAGGGGTCCTACAATGAGCAGTTCTTC | CASSVGQGSYNEQFF
TRBJ1-2 | TRBV6-1 | . | . | TGTGCCAGCAGTGAAGGGGAGGGGACCTATGGCTACACCTTC | CASSEGEGTYGYTF
TRBJ1-1 | TRBV5-1 | . | few | TGCGCCAGCAGCCCCCGTGGGGGGGCAGGGAACACTGAAGCTTTCTTT | CASSPRGGAGNTEAFF
TRBJ2-7 | TRBV5-6 | TRBD2 | once | TGTGCCAGCAGCTTGGGAGCGGGGGGCTCCTACGAGCAGTACTTC | CASSLGAGGSYEQYF
TRBJ2-3 | TRBV18 | . | . | TGTGCCAGCTCACCTCGGGGCACAGATACGCAGTATTTT | CASSPRGTDTQYF
TRBJ2-1 | TRBV7-8 | TRBD2 | once | TGTGCCAGCAGCTCCCCGGGGGCTAGCGGGAGCCCCGAGTCCTACAATGAGCAGTTCTTC | CASSSPGASGSPESYNEQFF
TRBJ1-2 | TRBV14 | TRBD1 | once | TGTGCCAGCAGCCAAGATTCCCACAGGGGGAACGGCTACACCTTC | CASSQDSHRGNGYTF
TRBJ2-1 | TRBV6-1 | TRBD2 | . | TGTGCCAGCAGTGAGGGGACTAGCGGCTACTCCTACAATGAGCAGTTCTTC | CASSEGTSGYSYNEQFF
TRBJ1-2 | TRBV2 | . | . | TGTGCCAGAGAGGGTTGGGATACTAACTATGGCTACACCTTC | CAREGWDTNYGYTF
TRBJ2-7 | TRBV4-1 | TRBD1 | . | TGCGCCAGCAGCCACTTGACAGGGGGTAAGTACGAGCAGTACTTC | CASSHLTGGKYEQYF
TRBJ1-1 | TRBV11-1 | TRBD1 | . | TGTGCCAGCAGCCCCCGGGACAGGAGGAGGAGCACTGAAGCTTTCTTT | CASSPRDRRRSTEAFF
TRBJ1-3 | TRBV4-1 | . | . | TGCGCCAGCAGCCAAGGGTTGGCCCGTTCCGGAGGCAGCTCTGGAAACACCATATATTTT | CASSQGLARSGGSSGNTIYF
TRBJ1-4 | TRBV12-5 | . | . | TGTGCTAGTGGTTTGGTACTCGGGCAAAGGGGAGAAAAACTGTTTTTT | CASGLVLGQRGEKLFF
TRBJ1-2 | TRBV11-1 | TRBD1 | . | TGTGCCAGCAGCCCCGGGACAGGGAGTGGCTACACCTTC | CASSPGTGSGYTF
TRBJ1-1 | TRBV4-3 | TRBD1 | . | TGCGCCAGCAGCCCAACCGGGACAGGGGGCTACATAATCTTT | CASSPTGTGGYIIF
TRBJ1-5 | TRBV19 | . | . | TGTGCCAGTAGTACCACAGGGACTACACAGCCCCAGCATTTT | CASSTTGTTQPQHF
TRBJ2-2 | TRBV5-4 | . | . | TGTGCCAGCAGCTTTCGGTCCTCTCCTGGCGGGGAGCTGTTTTTT | CASSFRSSPGGELFF
TRBJ2-1 | TRBV2 | TRBD2 | . | TGTGCCAGCCGTAGTGGCGGACTAGCCCGAGATGAGCAGTTCTTC | CASRSGGLARDEQFF
TRBJ1-1 | TRBV5-1 | . | . | TGCGCCAGCAGCTTGGAGGGCGTCCACGGGGAAACTGAAGCTTTCTTT | CASSLEGVHGETEAFF
TRBJ2-6 | TRBV9 | . | . | TGTGCCAGCAGCGTAGGACACAGAAACTCTGGGGCCAACGTCCTGACTTTC | CASSVGHRNSGANVLTF
TRBJ2-7 | TRBV6-1 | TRBD2 | . | TGTGCCAGCAGTGAACCTAGCGGGATGAGCTCCTACGAGCAGTACTTC | CASSEPSGMSSYEQYF
TRBJ1-1 | TRBV29-1 | TRBD1 | . | TGCAGCGTCACCGGGACAGAGAACACTGAAGCTTTCTTT | CSVTGTENTEAFF
TRBJ1-1 | TRBV27 | TRBD1 | . | TGTGCCAGCAGTTCCACCGGGACAGGGCCCTCCCTGAACACTGAAGCTTTCTTT | CASSSTGTGPSLNTEAFF
TRBJ2-7 | TRBV7-7 | TRBD2 | . | TGTGCTAGCAGCTCGGGACTAGCGGGAGCTGAGGAGCAGTACTTC | CASSSGLAGAEEQYF
TRBJ2-2 | TRBV4-1 | . | few | TGCGCCAGCAGCCAAGAAGGGGGCGGGGTGGGTAACGGGGAGCTGTTTTTT | CASSQEGGGVGNGELFF
TRBJ1-2 | TRBV7-9 | . | once | TGTGCCAGCAGCTTACTAAATGATGGGGGGAATGGCTACACCTTC | CASSLLNDGGNGYTF
TRBJ1-2 | TRBV6-5 | . | many | TGTGCCAGCAGTAGAGCGACAGGCCGAGGCTACACCTTC | CASSRATGRGYTF
TRBJ2-5 | TRBV6-5 | TRBD2 | . | TGTGCCAGCAGGGGCGGGGGGGAGACCCAGTACTTC | CASRGGGETQYF
TRBJ2-5 | TRBV5-1 | TRBD1 | . | TGCGCCAGCAGCAATGGACAGGCGTACCAAGAGACCCAGTACTTC | CASSNGQAYQETQYF